By frequency in the sample, the clone carrying this TCR beta chain is medium-sized (0.01 to 0.1%). Its antigen is unidentified. Study-wide results and caveats: Tumor memory CD4+ T cell TCR gene usage clustered with blood and lymph node memory CD4+ cells and lymph node naive CD4+ cells.

Adaptor-ligated barcode primers were used to amplify TRBV12-4/TRBJ1-2 clonotypes. A single record per CDR3 protein comes from TCRdb applying MiXCR to the multiplex PCR reads. The table records about 500 distinct CDR3 sequences, 11% of them present only once. The CDR3 covers 12 residues. Trimming took 2 bases from V and 8 from J; bases not matched to a gene: 2. The chain links TRBV12-3 or TRBV12-4 to TRBJ1-2; 7 positions agree with TRBD1. The TCR comes from a female donor with breast cancer. The material sequenced was naive CD4+ T cells sorted from blood. Subset described: naive CD4+ T cells, CD4+CD45RA+CD25-. For the CDR3, the DNA is TGTGCCAGCAGTTTAAAGGGACAGGGCTACACCTTC. It yields the protein CASSLKGQGYTF.